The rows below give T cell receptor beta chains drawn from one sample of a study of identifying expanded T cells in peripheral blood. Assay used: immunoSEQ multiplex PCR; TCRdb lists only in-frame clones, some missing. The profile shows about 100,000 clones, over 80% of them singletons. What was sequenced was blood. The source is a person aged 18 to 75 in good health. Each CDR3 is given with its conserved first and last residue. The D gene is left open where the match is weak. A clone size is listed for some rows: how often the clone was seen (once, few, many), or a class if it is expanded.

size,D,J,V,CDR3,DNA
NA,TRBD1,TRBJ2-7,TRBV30,CAWSRGTGAYEQYF,TGTGCCTGGAGCCGCGGGACAGGAGCCTACGAGCAGTACTTC
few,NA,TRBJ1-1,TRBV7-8,CASGGNTEAFF,TGTGCCAGCGGTGGGAACACTGAAGCTTTCTTT
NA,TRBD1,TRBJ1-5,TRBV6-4,CASSYSNYRGVSNQPQHF,TGTGCCAGCAGTTACTCCAATTACAGGGGAGTGAGCAATCAGCCCCAGCATTTT
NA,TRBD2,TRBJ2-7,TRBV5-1,CASSARYHGGTSYEQYF,TGCGCCAGCAGCGCCCGATACCACGGGGGGACTTCCTACGAGCAGTACTTC
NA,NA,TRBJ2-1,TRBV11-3,CASLRSSSYNEQFF,TGTGCCAGCTTGAGATCTAGCTCCTACAATGAGCAGTTCTTC
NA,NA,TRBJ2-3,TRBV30,CAWNGRGTDTQYF,TGTGCCTGGAACGGGAGAGGCACAGATACGCAGTATTTT
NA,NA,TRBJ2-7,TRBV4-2,CASSPYTSSYEQYF,TGTGCCAGCAGTCCATATACTAGCTCCTACGAGCAGTACTTC
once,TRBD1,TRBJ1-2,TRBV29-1,CTGGGSIYGYTF,TGCACAGGGGGGGGGTCCATCTATGGCTACACCTTC
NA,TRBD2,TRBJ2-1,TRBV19,CASSTNRGGAAGDEQFF,TGTGCCAGTAGTACCAACCGGGGGGGCGCGGCAGGGGATGAGCAGTTCTTC
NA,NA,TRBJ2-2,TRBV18,CASSPHAHSAGELFF,TGTGCCAGCTCACCACACGCTCATTCGGCCGGGGAGCTGTTTTTT
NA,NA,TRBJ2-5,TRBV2,CASRGLGWSKETQYF,TGTGCCAGCAGGGGTCTCGGTTGGTCTAAAGAGACCCAGTACTTC
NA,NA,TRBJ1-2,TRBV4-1,CASSQQGTYGYTF,TGCGCCAGCAGCCAACAGGGGACCTATGGCTACACCTTC
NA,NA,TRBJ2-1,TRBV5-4,CASSFPSEPGNEQFF,TGTGCCAGCAGCTTCCCTAGCGAGCCAGGCAATGAGCAGTTCTTC
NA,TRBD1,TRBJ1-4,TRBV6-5,CATSLRTGGEKLFF,TGTGCCACTTCCCTCAGGACAGGGGGGGAAAAACTGTTTTTT
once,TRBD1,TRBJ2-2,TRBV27,CASSLTGTGELFF,TGTGCCAGCAGTTTGACAGGGACCGGGGAGCTGTTTTTT
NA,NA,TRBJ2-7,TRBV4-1,CASSHTGQPGSYEQYF,TGCGCCAGCAGCCACACCGGACAGCCTGGATCCTACGAGCAGTACTTC
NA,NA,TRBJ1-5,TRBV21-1,CASSKPLLRALFGQPQHF,TGTGCCAGCAGCAAACCCCTTCTTCGGGCTTTATTCGGTCAGCCCCAGCATTTT
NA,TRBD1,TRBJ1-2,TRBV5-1,CASSLGVGGLDGYTF,TGCGCCAGCAGCTTGGGTGTAGGGGGCCTTGATGGCTACACCTTC
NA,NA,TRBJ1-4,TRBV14,CASSQDLVLGKLFF,TGTGCCAGCAGCCAAGACTTGGTGTTAGGGAAACTGTTTTTT
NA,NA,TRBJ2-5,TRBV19,CASSIGGSQETQYF,TGTGCCAGTAGTATAGGTGGCTCCCAAGAGACCCAGTACTTC
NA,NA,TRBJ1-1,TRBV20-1,CSASIYTEAFF,TGCAGTGCTTCGATCTACACTGAAGCTTTCTTT
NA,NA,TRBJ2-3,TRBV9,CASSVGGVADTQYF,TGTGCCAGCAGCGTAGGAGGGGTTGCAGATACGCAGTATTTT
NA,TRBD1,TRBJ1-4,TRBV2,CASQGGAGEKLFF,TGTGCCTCCCAGGGGGGGGCCGGTGAAAAACTGTTTTTT
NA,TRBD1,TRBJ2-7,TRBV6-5,CASGPGGHFYEQYF,TGTGCCAGCGGGCCAGGGGGCCACTTCTACGAGCAGTACTTC
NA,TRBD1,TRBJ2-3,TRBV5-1,CASSLFGTGRDTQYF,TGCGCCAGCAGCTTGTTTGGGACAGGGAGAGATACGCAGTATTTT
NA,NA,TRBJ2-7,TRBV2,CASSAGTKYEQYF,TGTGCCAGCAGTGCCGGGACGAAGTACGAGCAGTACTTC
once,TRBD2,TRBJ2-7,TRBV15,CATSRGLAGGREEQYF,TGTGCCACCAGCAGGGGTCTAGCGGGAGGCCGAGAGGAGCAGTACTTC
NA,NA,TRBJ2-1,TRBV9,CASSVQGYPYNEQFF,TGTGCCAGCAGCGTTCAGGGATACCCCTACAATGAGCAGTTCTTC
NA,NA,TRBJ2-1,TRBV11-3,CASSFRSYNEQFF,TGTGCCAGCAGCTTCCGCTCCTACAATGAGCAGTTCTTC
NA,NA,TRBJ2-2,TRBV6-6,CASSTTDGTNTGELFF,TGTGCCAGCAGTACAACGGACGGGACGAACACCGGGGAGCTGTTTTTT
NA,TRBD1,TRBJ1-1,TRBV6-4,CASSDGPGQGAFNVPHTEAFF,TGTGCCAGCAGTGACGGACCGGGACAGGGGGCTTTTAATGTGCCTCACACTGAAGCTTTCTTT
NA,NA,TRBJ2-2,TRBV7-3,CASSRYNTGELFF,TGTGCCAGCAGCCGATACAACACCGGGGAGCTGTTTTTT
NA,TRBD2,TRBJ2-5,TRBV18,CASSLNLAGKETQYF,TGTGCCAGCTCACTTAACCTAGCGGGAAAAGAGACCCAGTACTTC
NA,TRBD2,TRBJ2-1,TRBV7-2,CASCLKSGGGNEQFF,TGTGCCAGCTGTTTAAAGAGCGGGGGGGGCAATGAGCAGTTCTTC
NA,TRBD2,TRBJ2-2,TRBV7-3,CASSSLAVTGELFF,TGTGCCAGCAGCTCGCTAGCGGTCACCGGGGAGCTGTTTTTT
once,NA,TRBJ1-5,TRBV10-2,CASSEFGPAGAGGNQPQHF,TGCGCCAGCAGTGAGTTCGGCCCGGCAGGGGCCGGTGGCAATCAGCCCCAGCATTTT
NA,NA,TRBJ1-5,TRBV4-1,CASSLSQVNQPQHF,TGCGCCAGCAGCCTATCACAGGTAAATCAGCCCCAGCATTTT
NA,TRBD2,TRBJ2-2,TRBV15,CATSRGSGSWTGELFF,TGTGCCACCAGCAGAGGCAGCGGGAGTTGGACCGGGGAGCTGTTTTTT
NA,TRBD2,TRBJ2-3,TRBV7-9,CASSSPGGGRNTQYF,TGTGCCAGCAGTTCCCCGGGGGGGGGCCGAAATACGCAGTATTTT
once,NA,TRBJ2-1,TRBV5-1,CASSLLNNEQFF,TGCGCCAGCAGCTTGCTAAACAATGAGCAGTTCTTC
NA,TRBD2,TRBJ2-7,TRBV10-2,CASSEKLAGKQYF,TGCGCCAGCAGTGAGAAGCTAGCGGGGAAGCAGTACTTC
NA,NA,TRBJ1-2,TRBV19,CATKYLTGGYTF,TGTGCCACTAAATATCTTACAGGGGGCTACACCTTC
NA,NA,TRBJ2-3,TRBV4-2,CASSRELQSTDTQYF,TGTGCCAGCAGCCGCGAGCTCCAGAGCACAGATACGCAGTATTTT
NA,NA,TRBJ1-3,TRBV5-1,CASSSTGSGNTIYF,TGCGCCAGCAGCTCGACAGGCTCTGGAAACACCATATATTTT
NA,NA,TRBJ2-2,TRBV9,CASSPWGFTGELFF,TGTGCCAGCAGCCCCTGGGGGTTCACCGGGGAGCTGTTTTTT
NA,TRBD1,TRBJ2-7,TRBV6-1,CASSYDRGHEQYF,TGTGCCAGCAGCTACGACAGGGGGCATGAGCAGTACTTC
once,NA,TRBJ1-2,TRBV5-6,CASSPSTYTGLIFFF,TGTGCCAGCAGCCCGTCAACCTACACTGGTTTAATCTTCTTCTTC
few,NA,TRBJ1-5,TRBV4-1,CASSPADSSNQPQHF,TGCGCCAGCAGCCCGGCCGACAGCAGCAATCAGCCCCAGCATTTT
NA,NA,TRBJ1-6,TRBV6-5,CASNRGSSYNSPLHF,TGTGCCAGCAACCGAGGGAGCTCCTATAATTCACCCCTCCACTTT
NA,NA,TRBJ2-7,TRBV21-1,CASSTRVAGGYEQYF,TGTGCCAGCAGCACCCGGGTAGCGGGGGGCTACGAGCAGTACTTC